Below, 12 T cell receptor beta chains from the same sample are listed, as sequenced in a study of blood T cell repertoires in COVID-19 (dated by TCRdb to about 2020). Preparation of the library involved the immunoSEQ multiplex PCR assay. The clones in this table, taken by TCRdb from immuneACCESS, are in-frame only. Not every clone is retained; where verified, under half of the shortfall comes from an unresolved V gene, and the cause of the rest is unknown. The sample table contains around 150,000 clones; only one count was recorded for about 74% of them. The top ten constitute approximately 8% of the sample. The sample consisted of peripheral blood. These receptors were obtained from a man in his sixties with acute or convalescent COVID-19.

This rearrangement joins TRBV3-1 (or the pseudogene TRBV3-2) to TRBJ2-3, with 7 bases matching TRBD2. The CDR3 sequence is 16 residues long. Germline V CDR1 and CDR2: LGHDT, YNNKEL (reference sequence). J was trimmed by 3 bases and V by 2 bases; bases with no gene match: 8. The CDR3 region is CASSQRPGGRTDTQYF. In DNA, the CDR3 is TGTGCCAGCAGCCAACGACCCGGGGGGAGAACAGATACGCAGTATTTT.

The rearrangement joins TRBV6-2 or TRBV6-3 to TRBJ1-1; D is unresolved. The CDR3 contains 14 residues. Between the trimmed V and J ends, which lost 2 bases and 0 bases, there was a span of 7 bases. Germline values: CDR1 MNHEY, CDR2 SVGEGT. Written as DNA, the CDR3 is TGTGCCAGCAGTTACACAGCAATGAACACTGAAGCTTTCTTT. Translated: CASSYTAMNTEAFF.

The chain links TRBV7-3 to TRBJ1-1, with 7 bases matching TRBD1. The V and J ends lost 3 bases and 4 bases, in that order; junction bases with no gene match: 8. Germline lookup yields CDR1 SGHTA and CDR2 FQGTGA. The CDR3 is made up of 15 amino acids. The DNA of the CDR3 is TGTGCCAGCAGCTTGAGGCAGGCAGGGGGCACTGAAGCTTTCTTT. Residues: CASSLRQAGGTEAFF.

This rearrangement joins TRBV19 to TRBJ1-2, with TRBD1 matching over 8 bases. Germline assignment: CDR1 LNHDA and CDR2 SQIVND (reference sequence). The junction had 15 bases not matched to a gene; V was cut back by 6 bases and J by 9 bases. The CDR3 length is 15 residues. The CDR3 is CASSTPRTGKFSYTF. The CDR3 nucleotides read TGTGCCAGTAGCACTCCGCGGACAGGGAAATTCAGCTACACCTTC.

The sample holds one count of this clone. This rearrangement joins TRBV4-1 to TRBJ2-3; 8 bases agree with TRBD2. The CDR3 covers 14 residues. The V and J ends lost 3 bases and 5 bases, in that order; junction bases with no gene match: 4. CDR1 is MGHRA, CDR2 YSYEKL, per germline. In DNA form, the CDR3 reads TGCGCCAGCAGCCAGGCGGGGGGCAGAGATACGCAGTATTTT. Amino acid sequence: CASSQAGGRDTQYF.

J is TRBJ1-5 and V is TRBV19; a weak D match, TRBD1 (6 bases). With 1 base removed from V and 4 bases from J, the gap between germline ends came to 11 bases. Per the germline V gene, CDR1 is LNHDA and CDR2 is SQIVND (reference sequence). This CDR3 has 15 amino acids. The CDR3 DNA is TGTGCCAGTAGTATAGGGCTCAGGGGAAATCAGCCCCAGCATTTT. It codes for CASSIGLRGNQPQHF.

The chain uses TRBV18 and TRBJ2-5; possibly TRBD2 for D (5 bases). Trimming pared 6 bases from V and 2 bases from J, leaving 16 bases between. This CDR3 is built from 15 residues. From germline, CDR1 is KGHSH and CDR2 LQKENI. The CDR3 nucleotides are TGTGCCAGCTCCGGGGTGGCAGGCTTTCAAGAGACCCAGTACTTC. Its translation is CASSGVAGFQETQYF.

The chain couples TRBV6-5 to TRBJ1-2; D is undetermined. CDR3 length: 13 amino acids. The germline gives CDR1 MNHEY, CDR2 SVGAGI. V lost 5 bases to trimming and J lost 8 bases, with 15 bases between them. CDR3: CASSPTVTRGYTF. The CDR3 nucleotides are TGTGCCAGCAGTCCCACCGTCACACGAGGCTACACCTTC.

CDR3 bases: TGTGCCAGCAGCGCCGGGTGGGACAGCCCCGGCTACACCTTC. It is translated as CASSAGWDSPGYTF. The V gene is TRBV5-6, the J gene TRBJ1-2; 7 bases align to TRBD1. V trimming: 4 bases; J trimming: 8 bases; junction bases outside the gene matches: 11. The CDR3 consists of 14 residues. Germline V gives CDR1 SGHDT, CDR2 YYEEEE.

The CDR3 region is CATSRDPDMINSPLHF. CDR3 bases: TGTGCCACCAGCAGAGATCCGGACATGATCAATTCACCCCTCCACTTT. The chain combines TRBV15 with TRBJ1-6, with TRBD1 as a possible D gene (5 bases). There are 16 residues in the CDR3. The germline V and J ends were trimmed by 0 bases and 7 bases, with 13 bases remaining between them. CDR1 and CDR2 (germline): LNHNV, YYDKDF (reference sequence).

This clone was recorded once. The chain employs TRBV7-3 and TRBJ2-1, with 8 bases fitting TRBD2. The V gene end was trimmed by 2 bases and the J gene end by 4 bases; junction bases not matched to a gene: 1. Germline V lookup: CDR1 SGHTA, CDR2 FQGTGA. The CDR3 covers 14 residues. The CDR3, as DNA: TGTGCCAGCAGCTTAGCGGGGGGTTACAATGAGCAGTTCTTC. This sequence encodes CASSLAGGYNEQFF.

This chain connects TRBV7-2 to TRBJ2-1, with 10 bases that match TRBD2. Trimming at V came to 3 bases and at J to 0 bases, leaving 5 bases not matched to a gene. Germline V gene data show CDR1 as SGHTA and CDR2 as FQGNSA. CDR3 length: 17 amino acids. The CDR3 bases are TGTGCCAGCAGCTTTATGGGGACTAGCGTCTCCTACAATGAGCAGTTCTTC. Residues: CASSFMGTSVSYNEQFF.